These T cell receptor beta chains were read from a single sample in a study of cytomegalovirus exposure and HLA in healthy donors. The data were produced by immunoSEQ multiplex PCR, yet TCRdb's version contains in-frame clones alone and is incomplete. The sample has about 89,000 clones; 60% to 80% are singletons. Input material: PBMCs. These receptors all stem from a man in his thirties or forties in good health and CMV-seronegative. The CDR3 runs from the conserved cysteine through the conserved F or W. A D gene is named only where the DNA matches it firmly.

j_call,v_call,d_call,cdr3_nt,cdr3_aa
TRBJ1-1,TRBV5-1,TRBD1,TGCGCCAGCAGCGGAGGGACAGGCCTTGAAGCTTTCTTT,CASSGGTGLEAFF
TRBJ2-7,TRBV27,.,TGTGCCAGCGGAACTACTCGTTTCGGCGAGCAGTACTTC,CASGTTRFGEQYF
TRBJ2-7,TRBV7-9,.,TGTGCCAGCAGCTTAAGCGAGGGCCGGGGAAGCTCCTACGAGCAGTACTTC,CASSLSEGRGSSYEQYF
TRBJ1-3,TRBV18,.,TGTGCCAGCTCGACGGACAGCTCTGGAAACACCATATATTTT,CASSTDSSGNTIYF
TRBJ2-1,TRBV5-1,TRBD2,TGCGCCAGCAGCTTAATCCAGCGGGGCTCCTACAATGAGCAGTTCTTC,CASSLIQRGSYNEQFF
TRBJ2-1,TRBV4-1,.,TGCGCCAGCAGCCTACCCCCTAGGGGGAGCCCGTACAATGAGCAGTTCTTC,CASSLPPRGSPYNEQFF
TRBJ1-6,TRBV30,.,TGTGCCTGGAGTGCCTACAGGGAATCACCCCTCCACTTT,CAWSAYRESPLHF
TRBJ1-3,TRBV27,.,TGTGCCAGCGGCCCAGGGGGAAACACCATATATTTT,CASGPGGNTIYF
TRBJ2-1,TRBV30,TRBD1,TGTGCCTGGAGTGTAATATGGGACAGGGCCAAGTTCTTC,CAWSVIWDRAKFF
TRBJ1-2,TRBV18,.,TGTGCCAGCTCACCACGGGATGGGGGCGGCTATGGCTACACCTTC,CASSPRDGGGYGYTF
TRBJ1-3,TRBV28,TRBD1,TGTGCCAGCAGTTTTGTTTTAGGACAGGGGGCTGGAAACACCATATATTTT,CASSFVLGQGAGNTIYF
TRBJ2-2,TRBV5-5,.,TGTGCCAGCAGCTTGAGTAATGAGGGGGAGCTGTTTTTT,CASSLSNEGELFF
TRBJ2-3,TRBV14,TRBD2,TGTGCCAGCAGCCCTGGACTAGCCATCACAGATACGCAGTATTTT,CASSPGLAITDTQYF
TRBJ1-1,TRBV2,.,TGTGCCAGCAGCGCCTCGGCAGGGATCGGTGAAGCTTTCTTT,CASSASAGIGEAFF